The rows below give T cell receptor beta chains drawn from one sample of a study of cytomegalovirus exposure and HLA in healthy donors. Clones were read by immunoSEQ multiplex PCR, and TCRdb kept only the in-frame ones, dropping some. The table has some 200,000 clones, 65% to 80% seen once. The specimen sequenced was PBMCs. Receptors were obtained from a man in his forties in good health and CMV-seronegative. Each CDR3 is given without its conserved first and last residue. Fields, in order: V gene, D gene, J gene, CDR3 protein. D genes are given only for firm matches.

V: TRBV7-9; D: TRBD1; J: TRBJ1-6; CDR3: ASSPRDPGGSPLH
V: TRBV19; D: .; J: TRBJ2-1; CDR3: ASSRGGPYNEQF
V: TRBV6-5; D: TRBD2; J: TRBJ2-5; CDR3: ASSYWGGRARETQY
V: TRBV29-1; D: TRBD1; J: TRBJ1-2; CDR3: SVGGGIDGYT
V: TRBV7-9; D: .; J: TRBJ2-2; CDR3: ASSYSSQNTGELF
V: TRBV11-2; D: TRBD2; J: TRBJ2-1; CDR3: ASSLSSGRISGNEQF
V: TRBV5-8; D: TRBD1; J: TRBJ2-5; CDR3: ASGLKGQSNQETQY
V: TRBV6-5; D: .; J: TRBJ2-7; CDR3: ASSYLGWAASYEQY
V: TRBV15; D: TRBD1; J: TRBJ2-7; CDR3: ATSRDRVHEQY
V: TRBV25-1; D: TRBD1; J: TRBJ1-1; CDR3: ASSDLPGTGFNTEAF
V: TRBV30; D: TRBD2; J: TRBJ2-1; CDR3: AWSTGRLAGNNEQF
V: TRBV6-1; D: .; J: TRBJ1-5; CDR3: ASSEEVTGRGNQPQH
V: TRBV7-6; D: .; J: TRBJ1-1; CDR3: ASSWAGSPEAF
V: TRBV5-6; D: TRBD1; J: TRBJ2-7; CDR3: ASSLGTGGYEQY
V: TRBV5-5; D: .; J: TRBJ1-2; CDR3: ASSPLPGGDGYT
V: TRBV5-6; D: TRBD1; J: TRBJ1-1; CDR3: ASSLYRGQGDTEAF
V: TRBV21-1; D: .; J: TRBJ2-7; CDR3: ASSKGARGEQY
V: TRBV6-5; D: TRBD1; J: TRBJ1-1; CDR3: ASSLGTGINTEAF
V: TRBV19; D: .; J: TRBJ2-6; CDR3: ASSPETSSGANVLT
V: TRBV28; D: .; J: TRBJ2-7; CDR3: ASSIPQDYEQY
V: TRBV5-6; D: .; J: TRBJ2-1; CDR3: ASSPLIGTSSYNEQF
V: TRBV6-1; D: TRBD1; J: TRBJ2-7; CDR3: ASRTGTGSYEQY